This note documents a single T cell receptor (beta chain) sequence. Only in-frame clones appear in the TCRdb table, and some are missing; sequencing was by immunoSEQ multiplex PCR. The profile shows around 140,000 clones, around 80% of them singletons. This sample is part of a study of blood T cell repertoires in COVID-19. CDR1 MGHRA and CDR2 YSYEKL come from the germline V gene. The CDR3 totals 15 residues. The ends were cut back, 1 base at V and 0 bases at J, with 9 bases in the middle. This sequence joins TRBV4-1 and TRBJ1-1; D is unresolved. Sequencing was performed on peripheral blood. This TCR was recovered from a man aged 55 to 70 with active or convalescent COVID-19. This chain's CDR3 is CASSQAPGVNTEAFF. In DNA form, the CDR3 reads TGCGCCAGCAGCCAAGCCCCAGGTGTGAACACTGAAGCTTTCTTT.